These 21 T cell receptor beta chains share one sample of origin, sequenced in a study of Tregs in tolerant kidney transplant recipients. The table came from immunoSEQ multiplex PCR; TCRdb's copy has only in-frame clones and leaves some out. The sample lists about 110,000 clones; around 91% were seen once. This sample comprised CD4+ T cells from blood, obtained before the transplant. The receptors derive from a human donor who received a combined kidney and bone marrow transplant.

This chain uses TRBV6-1 with TRBJ2-7; D gene unclear. Germline CDR1 and CDR2: MNHNS and SASEGT. CDR3 length: 13 amino acids. Trimming pared 2 bases from V and 3 bases from J, leaving 8 bases between. The CDR3 nucleotides read TGTGCCAGCAGTGAACTCCCTTTCTACGAGCAGTACTTC. Translating gives CASSELPFYEQYF.

CDR3 bases: TGTGCCAGCACCAAAACGGACAGGGATCGCTATGGCTACACCTTC. It is translated as CASTKTDRDRYGYTF. This chain joins TRBV5-6 and TRBJ1-2; 8 nucleotides line up with TRBD1. This CDR3 is 15 amino acids long. Trimming took 6 bases from V and 4 from J; bases not matched to a gene: 11. Germline lookup yields CDR1 SGHDT and CDR2 YYEEEE.

This clone has only a few counts. The chain recombines TRBV4-2 with TRBJ2-3; TRBD2 agrees at 9 bases. Per germline, CDR1 LGHNA and CDR2 YNFKEQ. The CDR3 extends over 17 amino acids. The V gene end was trimmed by 2 bases and the J gene end by 4 bases; junction bases not matched to a gene: 10. CDR3 in amino acids: CASSQRRGGAAADTQYF. CDR3 in DNA: TGTGCCAGCAGCCAACGCCGCGGGGGGGCCGCCGCAGATACGCAGTATTTT.

This sequence joins TRBV7-2 and TRBJ1-2; TRBD1 agrees at 7 bases. From germline, CDR1 is SGHTA and CDR2 FQGNSA. The CDR3 consists of 15 residues. With 5 bases clipped from V and 5 bases from J, the junction kept 11 bases outside the gene matches. DNA of the CDR3: TGTGCCAGCAGCCGACGTAACCCGGGACAGTATGGCTACACCTTC. It yields the protein CASSRRNPGQYGYTF.

The V gene is TRBV10-3, the J gene TRBJ2-5; the match to TRBD2 covers 8 bases. Per germline, CDR1 ENHRY and CDR2 SYGVKD. The V and J ends lost 8 bases and 10 bases, in that order; junction bases with no gene match: 6. This CDR3 is built from 11 residues. CDR3 coding DNA: TGTGCCATCGCTGCGGGAGGCATCCAGTACTTC. Its translation is CAIAAGGIQYF.

V gene TRBV2 combines with J gene TRBJ2-7; 9 nucleotides match TRBD1. CDR3 length equals 14 residues. Trimming cost V 6 bases and J 1 base; bases outside gene matches: 4. CDR1 is SNHLY, CDR2 FYNNEI, per germline. The CDR3 DNA reads TGTGCCAGCAGGAACAGGGGGCTTTCCTACGAGCAGTACTTC. This codes for CASRNRGLSYEQYF.

This clone was observed a handful of times. V usage is TRBV6-1 and J usage is TRBJ1-6; D may be TRBD1 (5 bases). This CDR3 contains 13 residues. Germline V CDR1 and CDR2: MNHNS, SASEGT. Between the trimmed V and J ends, which lost 1 base and 9 bases, there was a span of 7 bases. The CDR3 here is CASSEVGGSPLHF. CDR3 DNA: TGTGCCAGCAGTGAAGTCGGGGGTTCACCCCTCCACTTT.

The CDR3 loop reads CASSLTGSTDTQYF. The CDR3 bases are TGTGCCAGCAGCTTAACCGGGTCCACAGATACGCAGTATTTT. This chain connects TRBV7-2 to TRBJ2-3; D call uncertain. Germline lookup yields CDR1 SGHTA and CDR2 FQGNSA. V was clipped by 2 bases and J by 2 bases, with 8 bases between them. The CDR3 contains 14 residues. Drawing the rest from reference TRBV7-2 and TRBJ2-3, the complete variable domain is GAGVSQSPSNKVTEKGKDVELRCDPISGHTALYWYRQSLGQGLEFLIYFQGNSAPDKSGLPSDRFSAERTGGSVSTLTIQRTQQEDSAVYLCASSLTGSTDTQYFGPGTRLTVL.

The chain has TRBV18 and TRBJ2-7; 7 bases are a match to TRBD1. The germline gives CDR1 KGHSH, CDR2 LQKENI. The CDR3 has 17 amino acids. V lost 5 bases and J lost 2; bases outside the gene matches: 15. The CDR3 is CASSSVPGQRSPYEQYF. CDR3 nucleotide sequence: TGTGCCAGCTCATCAGTACCGGGACAGCGTAGCCCCTACGAGCAGTACTTC. Full variable domain (missing parts from reference TRBV18 and TRBJ2-7): NAGVMQNPRHLVRRRGQEARLRCSPMKGHSHVYWYRQLPEEGLKFMVYLQKENIIDESGMPKERFSAEFPKEGPSILRIQQVVRGDSAAYFCASSSVPGQRSPYEQYFGPGTRLTVT.

The CDR3 spells CASSEAVGTASRYGYTF. DNA of the CDR3: TGTGCCAGCAGTGAAGCCGTGGGGACAGCCTCGCGCTATGGCTACACCTTC. The gene calls are TRBV6-1 and TRBJ1-2, with 7 positions matching TRBD1. V shed 0 bases, J shed 4 bases, and the junction held 11 bases outside the gene matches. This CDR3 has 17 amino acids. Germline lookup yields CDR1 MNHNS and CDR2 SASEGT.

V usage is TRBV18 and J usage is TRBJ1-2; the match to TRBD1 covers 12 bases. The V gene's germline CDR1 is KGHSH and CDR2 LQKENI. The trim removed 2 bases at V and 5 bases at J, leaving 6 bases unmatched. This CDR3 is built from 16 residues. CDR3 in DNA: TGTGCCAGCTCACCAGGGACAGGGGGCGGTCCGTATGGCTACACCTTC. It encodes CASSPGTGGGPYGYTF.

The chain joins TRBV30 to TRBJ2-1; TRBD2 might be the D (6 bases). The CDR3 loop spans 13 amino acids. Germline V CDR1 and CDR2: GTSNPN, SVGIG (reference sequence). V lost 3 bases and J 9 bases, leaving 15 bases between the germline ends. CDR3 sequence: CAWRTRARGEQFF. The DNA of the CDR3 is TGTGCCTGGAGGACTAGGGCTAGAGGTGAGCAGTTCTTC.

In its sample, this clone was seen once. The chain employs TRBV28 and TRBJ2-4; 7 bases map to TRBD2. The CDR3 consists of 15 residues. Trimming took 6 bases from V and 2 from J; bases not matched to a gene: 7. Germline values: CDR1 MDHEN, CDR2 SYDVKM. The CDR3 here is CASSWGGGTKNIQYF. The CDR3 DNA sequence: TGTGCCAGCAGCTGGGGGGGTGGGACCAAAAACATTCAGTACTTC.

The chain uses TRBV10-3 and TRBJ1-6; 9 nucleotides agree with TRBD1. The CDR3 is made up of 14 amino acids. The ends lost 6 bases at V and 8 bases at J; junction bases unmatched: 5. Germline values: CDR1 ENHRY, CDR2 SYGVKD. The DNA for the CDR3 is TGTGCCATCAGCGGGACAGGGACAGATTCACCCCTCCACTTT. Encoded protein: CAISGTGTDSPLHF.

The V and J genes are TRBV5-1 and TRBJ2-7; TRBD1 matches at 9 bases. This CDR3 is built from 16 residues. Germline V gene lookup returns CDR1 SGHRS and CDR2 YFSETQ. The trim removed 3 bases at V and 7 bases at J, leaving 14 bases unmatched. The CDR3 spells CASSSTSGQGQLEQYF. In DNA, the CDR3 is TGCGCCAGCAGCTCGACCTCGGGACAGGGCCAACTAGAGCAGTACTTC.

The chain joins TRBV18 to TRBJ1-5; weak D call: TRBD1 (5 bases). The germline V gene encodes CDR1 KGHSH and CDR2 LQKENI. V was pared by 0 bases and J by 7 bases, with 13 bases between. There are 15 residues in the CDR3. This chain's CDR3 is CASSPPGGGRQPQHF. In nucleotides, the CDR3 is TGTGCCAGCTCACCACCCGGGGGTGGACGGCAGCCCCAGCATTTT.

The chain links TRBV21-1 to TRBJ1-3; TRBD1 reflects the table's D call only, with no check against the DNA. TRBV21-1 has pseudogene status. The length of the CDR3 is 18 residues. The CDR3 loop is CASSKALIEGHREATIYF. The CDR3 DNA reads TGTGCCAGCAGCAAAGCGCTAATCGAGGGACACCGAGAGGCCACCATATATTTT.

The CDR3 sequence is CASSQDGGPQHF. The CDR3 DNA reads as TGTGCCAGCAGTCAGGACGGGGGGCCCCAGCATTTT. The chain links TRBV6-6 to TRBJ1-5; the D gene is possibly TRBD1 (5 bases). Germline CDR1 MNHNY, CDR2 SVGAGI (reference sequence). The CDR3 length is 12 residues. Trimming took 5 bases from V and 9 from J, leaving 11 bases between them.

This clone was recorded once. CDR3 loop: CASSPRGQGGTDTQYF. DNA of the CDR3: TGTGCCAGCAGCCCTCGGGGACAGGGAGGAACAGATACGCAGTATTTT. This chain links TRBV11-2 with TRBJ2-3; 9 nucleotides line up with TRBD1. J lost 3 bases, V lost 5 bases, and 9 bases had no gene match. The CDR3 is made up of 16 amino acids. CDR1 and CDR2 (germline): SGHAT, FQNNGV.

The J gene is TRBJ2-7, the V gene TRBV5-6; 7 bases are shared with TRBD2. This CDR3 has 16 residues. Germline V CDR1 and CDR2: SGHDT, YYEEEE. V shed 4 bases, J shed 7 bases, and the junction held 17 bases outside the gene matches. CDR3 amino acids: CASSTVLAAALGEQYF. CDR3 bases: TGTGCCAGCAGCACGGTCCTAGCGGCCGCGCTGGGGGAGCAGTACTTC.

The V and J genes are TRBV27 and TRBJ1-2, with 8 bases aligning to TRBD1. The germline gives CDR1 MNHEY, CDR2 SMNVEV (reference sequence). The CDR3 is 14 residues long. V lost 6 bases and J lost 3; bases outside the gene matches: 6. In DNA, the CDR3 is TGTGCCAGCAGGGGGACAGGAAATGACTATGGCTACACCTTC. Translation: CASRGTGNDYGYTF.